This T cell receptor beta chain derives from a study of T cell responses to AZD1222 COVID-19 vaccine. Study-level points and caveats: Repertoires were collected only later (after the peak T cell response had occurred).

Concerning this clone itself: Its antigen is unknown.

Sequencing was performed with immunoSEQ multiplex PCR; in TCRdb, only in-frame clones are kept and a portion is missing. The sample includes over 150,000 clones, over 75% of them seen just once. Germline loops: CDR1 SGHKS, CDR2 YYEKEE (reference sequence). CDR3 size: 11 residues. V was pared by 0 bases and J by 5 bases, with 3 bases between. This TCR came from an adult in good health. The chain recombines TRBV5-5 with TRBJ2-7; the D is unclear. The material was peripheral blood, obtained on day 0 of AZD1222 vaccination. The DNA for the CDR3 is TGTGCCAGCAGCTTGGATCACGAGCAGTACTTC. Encoded protein: CASSLDHEQYF.